A single sample gave rise to the 20 T cell receptor beta chains below, sequenced in a study of blood T cells in healthy people across ages. A sample-barcoded 5' primer and a J-beta primer mix were used in a second PCR of about 7 to 12 cycles. From the 5' RACE reads, TCRdb called clonotypes with MiXCR, one entry per CDR3 protein. The sample has hundreds of thousands of distinct CDR3 sequences, about 30% seen once. Material: blood. Receptors were obtained from a woman of 80 years or more in good health.

Ten or more counts support this clonotype. The gene calls are TRBV5-1 and TRBJ2-3; possible D gene TRBD1, 5 bases. Germline CDR1 and CDR2: SGHRS and YFSETQ. Trimming cost V 4 bases and J 0 bases, with 12 bases left between them. The CDR3 spans 15 residues. CDR3 amino acids: CASSRAGMSTDTQYF. The CDR3 DNA reads TGCGCCAGCAGCAGGGCAGGGATGAGCACAGATACGCAGTATTTT.

The sample holds many counts of this clonotype. The chain is built from TRBV5-1 and TRBJ2-7, with 8 bases identical to TRBD1. Germline V gives CDR1 SGHRS, CDR2 YFSETQ. V shed 4 bases, J shed 2 bases, and the junction held 5 bases outside the gene matches. CDR3 size: 14 residues. The CDR3 DNA is TGCGCCAGCAGCCGGACAGGGCGGACCTACGAGCAGTACTTC. The encoded protein is CASSRTGRTYEQYF.

This clonotype was observed a handful of times. This may arise from a read error, as a much more abundant clone is one base away. The chain joins TRBV20-1 to TRBJ2-3; 7 bases line up with TRBD1. V dropped 4 bases and J dropped 3; count of bases not matched to a gene: 1. The length of the CDR3 is 12 residues. Per the germline V gene, CDR1 is DFQATT and CDR2 is SNEGSKA (reference sequence). The CDR3: CSATQGTDTQYF. The CDR3 bases are TGCAGTGCTACACAGGGGACAGATACGCAGTATTTT.

The chain has TRBV30 and TRBJ2-2; 8 nucleotides line up with TRBD1. J gave up 9 bases and V 3 bases, and 9 bases lay outside the gene matches. Germline V gene lookup returns CDR1 GTSNPN and CDR2 SVGIG (reference sequence). The CDR3 consists of 14 residues. CDR3: CAWRALQGDRELFF. CDR3 nucleotide sequence: TGTGCCTGGAGGGCTCTACAGGGGGACAGGGAGCTGTTTTTT.

This clonotype has a handful of counts. J is TRBJ1-4 and V is TRBV7-2; weak D call: TRBD1 (5 bases). Germline loops: CDR1 SGHTA, CDR2 FQGNSA. Trimming cost V 2 bases and J 4 bases, with 8 bases left between them. This CDR3 comprises 14 residues. CDR3 bases: TGTGCCAGCAGCTTAAGGGGAGGTAATGAAAAACTGTTTTTT. Amino acid sequence: CASSLRGGNEKLFF.

Of note for this clonotype: Relative to the germline gene, one junction end is altered; a read error may explain this. This rearrangement joins TRBV7-9 to TRBJ2-7; unclear D gene. This CDR3 comprises 16 residues. Germline V gene data show CDR1 as SEHNR and CDR2 as FQNEAQ (reference sequence). CDR3 DNA sequence: TGTGCCAGCAGCCCCCCTGGACCCTACACAGCCTACGGGCAGTACTTC. This sequence encodes CASSPPGPYTAYGQYF.

This clonotype was seen many times. The chain employs TRBV7-9 and TRBJ1-5; 8 nucleotides match TRBD1. The CDR3 is 15 amino acids. Germline CDR1 is SEHNR and CDR2 is FQNEAQ (reference sequence). The V gene end was trimmed by 6 bases and the J gene end by 2 bases; junction bases not matched to a gene: 6. The CDR3, as DNA: TGTGCCAGCAGATCCGACAGGGGCCGCAATCAGCCCCAGCATTTT. Translation gives CASRSDRGRNQPQHF.

This clonotype was observed many times. A much larger clone differs from this one at a single base, so this may be a read error. V gene TRBV7-9 combines with J gene TRBJ2-1; 11 nucleotides line up with TRBD2. The V and J ends lost 5 bases and 8 bases, in that order; junction bases with no gene match: 8. The CDR3 contains 15 residues. Per the germline V gene, CDR1 is SEHNR and CDR2 is FQNEAQ (reference sequence). CDR3 sequence (DNA): TGTGCCAGCAGCCTTTTAGCGGGGGGGCGGGATGAGCAGTTCTTC. Protein: CASSLLAGGRDEQFF.

Details on this clonotype: A much larger clonotype is one base distant, so this may be a read error. The V and J genes are TRBV12-3 or TRBV12-4 and TRBJ2-5; TRBD2 agrees at 11 bases. J gave up 11 bases and V 2 bases, and 16 bases lay outside the gene matches. CDR3 size: 17 residues. In DNA form, the CDR3 reads TGTGCCAGCAGTTTATCCCTAGCGGGGGGCGCCTGGAATGAGCAGTACTTC. Translating it yields CASSLSLAGGAWNEQYF.

Comment on this clonotype: One end of the junction does not line up with germline, which may come from a read error. The genes are TRBV7-2 and TRBJ2-7; D tentatively fits TRBD1 or TRBD2 (5 bases each). CDR1 is SGHTA and CDR2 is FQGNSA in the germline V gene. This CDR3 spans 14 amino acids. The CDR3 DNA is TGTGCCAACAGCTCACAGGAGGCCTCCTACGAGCAGTACTTC. Protein product: CANSSQEASYEQYF.

The chain joins TRBV5-1 to TRBJ2-3; D uncertain. This CDR3 is 13 amino acids long. V was cut by 4 bases and J by 4 bases, with 10 bases left in between. Looked up from germline, CDR1 is SGHRS and CDR2 is YFSETQ. CDR3 in amino acids: CASSGVVADTQYF. CDR3 nucleotide sequence: TGCGCCAGCAGCGGGGTCGTCGCAGATACGCAGTATTTT.

This chain links TRBV5-6 with TRBJ1-1; 9 bases map to TRBD1. The V gene end was trimmed by 6 bases and the J gene end by 2 bases; junction bases not matched to a gene: 11. CDR3 size: 16 residues. Germline-derived CDR1 and CDR2 are SGHDT and YYEEEE. The CDR3 bases are TGTGCCAGCACACCTGGGACAGGGTATTTTAACACTGAAGCTTTCTTT. The encoded protein is CASTPGTGYFNTEAFF. The whole variable domain, remainder taken from reference TRBV5-6 and TRBJ1-1, is DAGVTQSPTHLIKTRGQQVTLRCSPKSGHDTVSWYQQALGQGPQFIFQYYEEEERQRGNFPDRFSGHQFPNYSSELNVNALLLGDSALYLCASTPGTGYFNTEAFFGQGTRLTVV.

At least ten counts were recorded for this clonotype. V gene TRBV7-2 combines with J gene TRBJ2-1, with 10 bases that match TRBD2. The CDR3 consists of 14 residues. The V and J ends lost 4 bases and 7 bases, in that order; junction bases with no gene match: 4. From germline, CDR1 is SGHTA and CDR2 FQGNSA. CDR3 DNA sequence: TGTGCCAGCAGCTCAGCGGGGGGGCGGAATGAGCAGTTCTTC. Translated: CASSSAGGRNEQFF.

The chain recombines TRBV3-1 with TRBJ1-4, with D maybe TRBD1 (5 bases). Trimming left V 3 bases short and J 8 bases short, with 16 bases between. Germline CDR1 is LGHDT and CDR2 is YNNKEL (reference sequence). CDR3 length: 15 residues. The CDR3 is CASSHGTRKEEKLFF. In DNA form, the CDR3 reads TGTGCCAGCAGCCACGGGACCCGGAAGGAGGAAAAACTGTTTTTT.

As concerns this clonotype: A much larger clone lies one base from this, so it may be a read error. The rearrangement uses TRBV19 and TRBJ1-6; TRBD1 aligns across 10 bases. Germline-derived CDR1 and CDR2 are LNHDA and SQIVND (reference sequence). This CDR3 has 20 amino acids. CDR3 protein: CASSTRSPGQGRTYNPPLHF. In DNA form, the CDR3 reads TGTGCCAGTAGTACGAGAAGCCCGGGACAGGGGAGGACCTATAATCCACCCCTCCACTTT.

The chain employs TRBV20-1 and TRBJ2-1; perhaps D is TRBD1 or TRBD2 (6 bases each). The CDR3 has 15 amino acids. V gave up 4 bases and J gave up 7 bases, with 20 bases separating them. Germline CDR1 and CDR2: DFQATT and SNEGSKA (reference sequence). The CDR3 coding sequence is TGCAGTGCTAACCCAGGGGCCGCGGGGCGGAATGAGCAGTTCTTC. Translating it yields CSANPGAAGRNEQFF.

This clonotype appeared many times. The rearrangement uses TRBV20-1 and TRBJ2-1; 9 bases map to TRBD1. The junction had 9 bases not matched to a gene; V was cut back by 0 bases and J by 9 bases. CDR3 length: 15 residues. Germline CDR1 DFQATT, CDR2 SNEGSKA (reference sequence). CDR3 DNA sequence: TGCAGTGCTAGAGATTCCTACAGGGGGCCGACTGAGCAGTTCTTC. The encoded protein is CSARDSYRGPTEQFF.

Regarding this clonotype: It may be a read error: a sequence one base away is much more abundant. The gene calls are TRBV9 and TRBJ2-5; 8 bases map to TRBD2. Germline V CDR1 and CDR2: SGDLS, YYNGEE. The CDR3 is made up of 14 amino acids. Germline trimming cut 4 bases from V and 11 bases from J; bases unmatched to any gene: 13. This CDR3 reads CASSPRLAFNEQYF. CDR3 DNA: TGTGCCAGCAGCCCCCGACTAGCGTTCAATGAGCAGTACTTC. The variable domain in full, with the rest retrieved from reference TRBV9 and TRBJ2-5, is DSGVTQTPKHLITATGQRVTLRCSPRSGDLSVYWYQQSLDQGLQFLIQYYNGEERAKGNILERFSAQQFPDLHSELNLSSLELGDSALYFCASSPRLAFNEQYFGPGTRLLVL.

This clonotype appeared a few times. V gene TRBV20-1 combines with J gene TRBJ2-2; 8 nucleotides match TRBD2. The CDR3 consists of 14 residues. With V trimmed by 1 base and J by 5 bases, 3 bases remained unmatched. Germline lookup yields CDR1 DFQATT and CDR2 SNEGSKA (reference sequence). CDR3 sequence reads: CSARAPSGTGELFF. CDR3 bases: TGCAGTGCTAGAGCGCCTAGCGGGACCGGGGAGCTGTTTTTT.

This clonotype showed up many times. This chain joins TRBV3-1 and TRBJ2-7; tentatively, D is TRBD1 (6 bases). Germline V gene data show CDR1 as LGHDT and CDR2 as YNNKEL (reference sequence). V lost 0 bases, J lost 0 bases, and 9 bases lay in between. This CDR3 contains 15 residues. The CDR3 sequence: CASSQDARGSYEQYF. The CDR3 coding sequence is TGTGCCAGCAGCCAAGATGCCAGGGGCTCCTACGAGCAGTACTTC.